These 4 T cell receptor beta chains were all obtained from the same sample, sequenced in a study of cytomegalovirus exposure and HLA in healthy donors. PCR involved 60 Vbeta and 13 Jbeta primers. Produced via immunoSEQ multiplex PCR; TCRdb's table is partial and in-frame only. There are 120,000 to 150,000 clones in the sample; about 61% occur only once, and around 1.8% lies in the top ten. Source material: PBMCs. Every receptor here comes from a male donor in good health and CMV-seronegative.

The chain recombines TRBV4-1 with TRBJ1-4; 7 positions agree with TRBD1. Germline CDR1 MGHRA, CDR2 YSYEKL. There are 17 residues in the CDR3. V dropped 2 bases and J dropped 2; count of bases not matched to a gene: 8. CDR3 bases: TGCGCCAGCAGCCAAAGGGTTCAGGGGGGTACTAATGAAAAACTGTTTTTT. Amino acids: CASSQRVQGGTNEKLFF.

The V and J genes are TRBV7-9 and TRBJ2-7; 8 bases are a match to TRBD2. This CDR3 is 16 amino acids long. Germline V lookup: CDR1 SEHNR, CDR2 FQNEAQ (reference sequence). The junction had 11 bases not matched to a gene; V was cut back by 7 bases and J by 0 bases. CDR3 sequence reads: CASTAGAGVSSYEQYF. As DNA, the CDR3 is TGTGCCAGCACCGCGGGAGCGGGGGTGAGCTCCTACGAGCAGTACTTC.

This CDR3 is CASSYPRQGANTDTQYF. In DNA form, the CDR3 reads TGTGCCAGCAGCTACCCTCGACAGGGGGCAAACACAGATACGCAGTATTTT. The rearrangement joins TRBV7-8 to TRBJ2-3, with 10 positions matching TRBD1. The CDR3 has 17 residues. V dropped 4 bases and J dropped 2; count of bases not matched to a gene: 9. Germline V CDR1 and CDR2: SGHVS, FQNEAQ.

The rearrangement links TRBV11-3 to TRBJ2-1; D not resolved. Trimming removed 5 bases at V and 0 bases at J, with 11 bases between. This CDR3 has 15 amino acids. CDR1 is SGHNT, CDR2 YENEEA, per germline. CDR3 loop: CASSPQRSSYNEQFF. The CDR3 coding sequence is TGTGCCAGCAGCCCCCAAAGGAGCTCCTACAATGAGCAGTTCTTC.